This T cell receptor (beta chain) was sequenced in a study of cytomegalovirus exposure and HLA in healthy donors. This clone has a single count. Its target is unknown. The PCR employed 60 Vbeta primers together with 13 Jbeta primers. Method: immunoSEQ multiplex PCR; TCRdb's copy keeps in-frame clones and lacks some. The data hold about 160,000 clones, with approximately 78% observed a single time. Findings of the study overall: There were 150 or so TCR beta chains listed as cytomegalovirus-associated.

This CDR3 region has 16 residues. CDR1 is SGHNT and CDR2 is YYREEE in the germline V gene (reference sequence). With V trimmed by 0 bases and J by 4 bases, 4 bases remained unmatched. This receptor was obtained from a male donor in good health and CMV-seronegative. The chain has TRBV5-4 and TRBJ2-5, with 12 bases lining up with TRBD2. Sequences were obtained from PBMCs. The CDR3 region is CASSLGLAGVRETQYF. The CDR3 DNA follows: TGTGCCAGCAGCTTGGGACTAGCGGGAGTGCGAGAGACCCAGTACTTC.